The TCR beta chain under discussion was sequenced for a study of metastatic and nonmetastatic thyroid tumors. For the study at large: Repertoires from blood and tumor or nodule tissue of malignant and benign thyroid patients were compared.

All patients reached thyroid surgery having received no treatment beforehand. This clone was seen just once. The antigen remains undetermined. A junction boundary mismatches the germline segment, possibly from a read error. Authors' processing steps: The distant-metastasis classifier for papillary thyroid cancer was built from CDR3 differences across clinicopathological groups. MiXCR re-clonotyped the PCR reads for TCRdb. V and J calls and clone size were set by TCRdb, not the authors. Of more than 10,000 clones listed, around 25% are singletons. Germline V lookup: CDR1 SGHVT, CDR2 SQSDAQ. The CDR3 is 18 amino acids. Study-level points and caveats: Reported TCR beta diversity, measured in blood and tumor, was significantly higher for malignant thyroid tumors than for benign nodules.

The chain links TRBV7-4 to TRBJ2-6, with 9 bases identical to TRBD2. Specimen: adjacent normal tissue. The TCR was taken from a female donor with papillary thyroid cancer or a benign thyroid nodule (not recorded which). Some clones in this sample may be carry-over from other donors' samples. The CDR3 sequence: CASSLGQAGGTGANVLTF. CDR3 DNA: TGTGCCAGCAGCTTAGGGCAAGCGGGAGGAACGGGGGCCAACGTCCTTACTTTC.